A selection of T cell receptor beta chains follows, all from one sample in a study of vaccination effects on CD4 cells after COVID-19. The antigens these receptors bind are not known. Generated by immunoSEQ multiplex PCR, the TCRdb table keeps only in-frame clones and is missing some. The sample has tens of thousands of clones; roughly 81% are singletons. Material: CD4+ T cells from PBMCs cultured with SARS-CoV-2 spike peptides, obtained after COVID-19 vaccination. Receptor source: a human donor who received a COVID-19 vaccine. Some clones in this sample may be carry-over from other donors' samples. Each CDR3 is given with its conserved first and last residue. A D gene is named only where the DNA matches it firmly. Clone size is stated in some rows and not others, as once, few, many or a class when expanded.

.,TRBV10-1,.,TRBJ1-6,CASSESNRNNSPLHF,TGCGCCAGCAGTGAGTCGAACCGAAATAATTCACCCCTCCACTTT
TRBD1,TRBV9,.,TRBJ1-6,CASSPRQGYNSPLHF,TGTGCCAGCAGCCCCCGACAGGGTTATAATTCACCCCTCCACTTT
TRBD1,TRBV29-1,.,TRBJ2-3,CSVVTGADTQYF,TGCAGCGTTGTTACAGGGGCAGATACGCAGTATTTT
.,TRBV5-4,.,TRBJ1-3,CASRREGPSGNTIYF,TGTGCCAGCAGAAGGGAAGGACCCTCTGGAAACACCATATATTTT
.,TRBV2,.,TRBJ2-3,CASSVNTQYF,TGTGCCAGCAGTGTCAATACGCAGTATTTT
TRBD1,TRBV27,.,TRBJ1-2,CASSIGTGDFGGYTF,TGTGCCAGCAGTATTGGGACAGGGGATTTTGGCGGCTACACCTTC
TRBD1,TRBV18,once,TRBJ1-5,CASSPGTGAQPQHF,TGTGCCAGCTCACCCGGGACAGGGGCTCAGCCCCAGCATTTT
.,TRBV5-1,.,TRBJ2-1,CASIQGPPGNEQFF,TGCGCCAGCATACAGGGCCCCCCCGGCAATGAGCAGTTCTTC
TRBD2,TRBV18,few,TRBJ2-2,CASSPLTSGGINTGELFF,TGTGCCAGCTCACCATTAACTAGCGGGGGAATTAACACCGGGGAGCTGTTTTTT
.,TRBV30,.,TRBJ1-5,CAWTNGVGNQPQHF,TGTGCCTGGACCAATGGGGTCGGCAATCAGCCCCAGCATTTT
TRBD2,TRBV6-5,.,TRBJ2-5,CASRTGLVRETQYF,TGTGCCAGCAGGACCGGACTAGTCCGGGAGACCCAGTACTTC
TRBD1,TRBV5-1,.,TRBJ2-6,CASSIAGGSGANVLTF,TGCGCCAGCAGCATCGCAGGGGGCTCTGGGGCCAACGTCCTGACTTTC
TRBD1,TRBV5-4,.,TRBJ2-5,CASSTDREETQYF,TGTGCCAGCAGCACGGACAGGGAAGAGACCCAGTACTTC
.,TRBV7-6,.,TRBJ1-1,CASSLYPASNTEAFF,TGTGCCAGCAGCTTATATCCAGCCTCGAACACTGAAGCTTTCTTT
TRBD1,TRBV7-9,.,TRBJ2-5,CASIVGGGETQYF,TGTGCCAGCATTGTAGGGGGCGGTGAGACCCAGTACTTC
TRBD1,TRBV7-9,.,TRBJ1-5,CASSLGQGAGSNQPQHF,TGTGCCAGCAGCTTGGGACAGGGAGCCGGCAGCAATCAGCCCCAGCATTTT
TRBD2,TRBV5-4,.,TRBJ2-2,CASSIGLAGNRGAGELFF,TGTGCCAGCAGCATCGGACTAGCGGGGAACCGGGGGGCCGGGGAGCTGTTTTTT
.,TRBV27,.,TRBJ1-5,CASSRLSGRNQPQHF,TGTGCCAGCAGCAGGTTGTCGGGGCGCAATCAGCCCCAGCATTTT
.,TRBV7-3,.,TRBJ1-1,CASSFGNTEAFF,TGTGCCAGCAGCTTTGGGAACACTGAAGCTTTCTTT
.,TRBV10-3,few,TRBJ2-5,CAISDRQGSDQYF,TGTGCCATCAGTGATCGGCAGGGCTCTGACCAGTACTTC
.,TRBV7-2,.,TRBJ2-5,CASSSWGGSETQYF,TGTGCCAGCAGCTCGTGGGGCGGGTCAGAGACCCAGTACTTC
.,TRBV20-1,.,TRBJ1-2,CSATQNYGYTF,TGCAGTGCTACGCAGAACTATGGCTACACCTTC
.,TRBV29-1,.,TRBJ1-2,CSVDRLLLDYGYTF,TGCAGCGTTGATCGCCTCCTTCTGGACTATGGCTACACCTTC
TRBD1,TRBV5-1,.,TRBJ1-2,CASSLYDRATNYGYTF,TGCGCCAGCAGCTTATATGACAGGGCGACCAACTATGGCTACACCTTC
TRBD1,TRBV19,.,TRBJ1-2,CASNQDRAGGGYTF,TGTGCCAGTAACCAGGACAGGGCGGGCGGTGGCTACACCTTC
.,TRBV24-1,.,TRBJ2-3,CATGTSTDTQYF,TGTGCCACCGGGACTAGCACAGATACGCAGTATTTT